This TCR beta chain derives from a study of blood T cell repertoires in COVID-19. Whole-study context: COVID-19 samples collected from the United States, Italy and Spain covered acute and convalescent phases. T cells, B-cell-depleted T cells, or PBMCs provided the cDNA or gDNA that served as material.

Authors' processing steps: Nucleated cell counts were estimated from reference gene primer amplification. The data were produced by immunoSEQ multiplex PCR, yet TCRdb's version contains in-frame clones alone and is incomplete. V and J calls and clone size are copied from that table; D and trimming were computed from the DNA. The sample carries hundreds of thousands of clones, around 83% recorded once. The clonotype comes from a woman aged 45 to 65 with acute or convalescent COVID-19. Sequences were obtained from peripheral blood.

CDR3 sequence: CASSHATSGTDTQYF. CDR3 nucleotides: TGCGCCAGCAGCCATGCCACTAGCGGCACAGATACGCAGTATTTT. V gene TRBV4-1 combines with J gene TRBJ2-3, with 7 nucleotides matching TRBD2. In germline, CDR1 is MGHRA, CDR2 YSYEKL. The CDR3 covers 15 residues. The J segment lost 1 base and the V segment lost 3 bases, leaving 4 bases of the junction unmatched.